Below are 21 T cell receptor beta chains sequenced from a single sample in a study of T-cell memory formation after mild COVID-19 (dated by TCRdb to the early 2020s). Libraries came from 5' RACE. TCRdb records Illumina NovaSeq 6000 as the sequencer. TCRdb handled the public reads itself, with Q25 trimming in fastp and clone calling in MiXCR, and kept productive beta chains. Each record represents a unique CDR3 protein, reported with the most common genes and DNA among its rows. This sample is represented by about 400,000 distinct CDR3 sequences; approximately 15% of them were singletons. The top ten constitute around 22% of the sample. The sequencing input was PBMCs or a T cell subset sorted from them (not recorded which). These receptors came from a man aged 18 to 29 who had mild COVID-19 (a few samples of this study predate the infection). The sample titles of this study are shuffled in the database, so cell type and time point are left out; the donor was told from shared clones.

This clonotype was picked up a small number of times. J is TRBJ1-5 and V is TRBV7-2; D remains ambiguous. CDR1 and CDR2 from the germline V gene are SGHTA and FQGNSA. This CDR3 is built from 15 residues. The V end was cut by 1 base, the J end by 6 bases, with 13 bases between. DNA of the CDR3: TGTGCCAGCAGCTTAGGAGGAAGGGAGAGTCAGCCCCAGCATTTT. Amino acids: CASSLGGRESQPQHF.

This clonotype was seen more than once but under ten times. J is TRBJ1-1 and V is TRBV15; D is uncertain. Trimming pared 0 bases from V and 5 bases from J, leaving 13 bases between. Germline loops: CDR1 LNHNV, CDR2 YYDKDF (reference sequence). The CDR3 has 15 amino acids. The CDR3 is CATSRDGGSGTEAFF. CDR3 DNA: TGTGCCACCAGCAGAGATGGAGGGTCGGGGACTGAAGCTTTCTTT.

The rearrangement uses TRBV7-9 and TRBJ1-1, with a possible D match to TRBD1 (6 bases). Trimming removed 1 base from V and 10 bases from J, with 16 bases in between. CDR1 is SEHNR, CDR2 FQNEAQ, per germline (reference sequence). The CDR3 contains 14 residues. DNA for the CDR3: TGTGCCAGCAGCTTAGTTGAGGTGGTGGGGGCAGCTTTCTTT. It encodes CASSLVEVVGAAFF. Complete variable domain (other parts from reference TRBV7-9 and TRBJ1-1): DTGVSQNPRHKITKRGQNVTFRCDPISEHNRLYWYRQTLGQGPEFLTYFQNEAQLEKSRLLSDRFSAERPKGSFSTLEIQRTEQGDSAMYLCASSLVEVVGAAFFGQGTRLTVV.

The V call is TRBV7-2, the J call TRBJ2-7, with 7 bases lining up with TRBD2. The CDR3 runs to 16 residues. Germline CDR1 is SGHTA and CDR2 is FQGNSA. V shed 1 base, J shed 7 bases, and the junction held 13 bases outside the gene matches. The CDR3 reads CASSLGALGGSAEQYF. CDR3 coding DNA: TGTGCCAGCAGCTTAGGGGCTCTGGGGGGGTCGGCGGAGCAGTACTTC.

The CDR3 DNA is TGCGCCAGCAGCTCCCTAGGAAGCGGTGAGCAGTTCTTC. Residues: CASSSLGSGEQFF. The J gene is TRBJ2-1, the V gene TRBV5-1, with D maybe TRBD2 (5 bases). V lost 3 bases, J lost 9 bases, and 13 bases lay in between. CDR3 length: 13 residues. CDR1 SGHRS and CDR2 YFSETQ come from the germline V gene.

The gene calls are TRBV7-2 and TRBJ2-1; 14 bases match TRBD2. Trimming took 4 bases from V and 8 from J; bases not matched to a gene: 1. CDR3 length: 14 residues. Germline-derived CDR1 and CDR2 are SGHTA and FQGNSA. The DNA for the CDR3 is TGTGCCAGCAGCTCGGGACTAGCGGGAGATGAGCAGTTCTTC. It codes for CASSSGLAGDEQFF.

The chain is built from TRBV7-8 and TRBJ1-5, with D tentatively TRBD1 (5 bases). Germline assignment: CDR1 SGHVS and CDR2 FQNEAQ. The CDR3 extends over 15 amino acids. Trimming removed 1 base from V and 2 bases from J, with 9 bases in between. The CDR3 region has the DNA TGTGCCAGCAGCTTAGTGAGACAGCGCAATCAGCCCCAGCATTTT. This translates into CASSLVRQRNQPQHF.

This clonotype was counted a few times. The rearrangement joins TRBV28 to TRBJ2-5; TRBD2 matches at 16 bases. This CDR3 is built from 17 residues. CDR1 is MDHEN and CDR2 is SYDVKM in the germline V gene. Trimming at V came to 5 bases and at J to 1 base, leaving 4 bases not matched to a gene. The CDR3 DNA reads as TGTGCCAGCAGTCCCGGGACTAGCGGGGGGGCCCAAGAGACCCAGTACTTC. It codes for CASSPGTSGGAQETQYF.

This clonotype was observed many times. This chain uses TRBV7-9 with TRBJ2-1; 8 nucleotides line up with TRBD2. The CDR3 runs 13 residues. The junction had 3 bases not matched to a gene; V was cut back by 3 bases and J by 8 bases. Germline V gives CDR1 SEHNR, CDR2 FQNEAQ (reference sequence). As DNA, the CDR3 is TGTGCCAGCAGCTTCACCGGGGGGGATGAGCAGTTCTTC. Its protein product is CASSFTGGDEQFF.

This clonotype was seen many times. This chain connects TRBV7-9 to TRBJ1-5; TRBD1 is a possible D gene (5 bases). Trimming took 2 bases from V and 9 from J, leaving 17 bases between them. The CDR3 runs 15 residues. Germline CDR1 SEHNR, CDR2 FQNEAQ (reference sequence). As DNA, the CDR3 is TGTGCCAGCAGCTTATCGGGGACCCGGGGCGGGCCCCAGCATTTT. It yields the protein CASSLSGTRGGPQHF.

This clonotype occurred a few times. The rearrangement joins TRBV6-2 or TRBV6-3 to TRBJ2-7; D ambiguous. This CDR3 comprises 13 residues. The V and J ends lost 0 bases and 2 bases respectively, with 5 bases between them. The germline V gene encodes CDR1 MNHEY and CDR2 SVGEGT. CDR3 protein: CASSYSGTYEQYF. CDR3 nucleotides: TGTGCCAGCAGTTACTCAGGTACCTACGAGCAGTACTTC.

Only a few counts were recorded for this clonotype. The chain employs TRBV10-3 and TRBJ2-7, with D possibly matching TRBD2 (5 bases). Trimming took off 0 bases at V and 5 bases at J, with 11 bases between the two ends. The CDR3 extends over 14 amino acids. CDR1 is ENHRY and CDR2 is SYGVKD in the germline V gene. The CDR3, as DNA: TGTGCCATCAGTGAGTCGATCGGGAACCACGAGCAGTACTTC. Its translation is CAISESIGNHEQYF.

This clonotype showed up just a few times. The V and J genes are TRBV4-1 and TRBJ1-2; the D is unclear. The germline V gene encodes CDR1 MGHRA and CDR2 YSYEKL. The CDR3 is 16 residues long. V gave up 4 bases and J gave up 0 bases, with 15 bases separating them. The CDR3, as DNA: TGCGCCAGCAGCCCTGGGTCTGATCAGACTAACTATGGCTACACCTTC. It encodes CASSPGSDQTNYGYTF.

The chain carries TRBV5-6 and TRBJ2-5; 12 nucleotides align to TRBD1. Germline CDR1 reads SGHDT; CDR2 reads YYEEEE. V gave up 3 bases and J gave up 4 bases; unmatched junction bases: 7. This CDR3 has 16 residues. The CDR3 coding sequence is TGTGCCAGCAGCTGGGGACAGGGGGCGCTTGTAGAGACCCAGTACTTC. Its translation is CASSWGQGALVETQYF. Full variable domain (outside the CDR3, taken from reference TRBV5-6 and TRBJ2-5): DAGVTQSPTHLIKTRGQQVTLRCSPKSGHDTVSWYQQALGQGPQFIFQYYEEEERQRGNFPDRFSGHQFPNYSSELNVNALLLGDSALYLCASSWGQGALVETQYFGPGTRLLVL.

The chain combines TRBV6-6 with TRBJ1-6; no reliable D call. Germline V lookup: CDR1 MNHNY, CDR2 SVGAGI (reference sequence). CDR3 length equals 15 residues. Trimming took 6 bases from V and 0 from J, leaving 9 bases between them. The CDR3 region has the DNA TGTGCCAGCAGCCCCCGAGGCTCCTATAATTCACCCCTCCACTTT. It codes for CASSPRGSYNSPLHF.

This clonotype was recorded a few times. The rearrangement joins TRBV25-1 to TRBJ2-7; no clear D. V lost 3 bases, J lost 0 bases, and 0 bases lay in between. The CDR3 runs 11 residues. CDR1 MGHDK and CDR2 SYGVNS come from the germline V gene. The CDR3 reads CASSDSYEQYV. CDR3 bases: TGTGCCAGCAGTGACTCCTACGAGCAGTACGTC.

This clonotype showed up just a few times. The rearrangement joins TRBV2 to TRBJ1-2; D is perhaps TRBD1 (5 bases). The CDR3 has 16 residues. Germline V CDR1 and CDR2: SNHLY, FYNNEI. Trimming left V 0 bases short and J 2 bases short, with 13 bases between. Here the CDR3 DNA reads TGTGCCAGCAGTGAAGCGCGCCTAGGACAAAACTATGGCTACACCTTC. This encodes CASSEARLGQNYGYTF.

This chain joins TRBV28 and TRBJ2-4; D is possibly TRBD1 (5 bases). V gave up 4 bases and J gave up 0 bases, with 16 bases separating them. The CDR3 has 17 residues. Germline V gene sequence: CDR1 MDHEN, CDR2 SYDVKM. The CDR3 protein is CASSSSRQKLAKNIQYF. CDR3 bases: TGTGCCAGCAGTTCCTCCAGACAGAAACTAGCCAAAAACATTCAGTACTTC.

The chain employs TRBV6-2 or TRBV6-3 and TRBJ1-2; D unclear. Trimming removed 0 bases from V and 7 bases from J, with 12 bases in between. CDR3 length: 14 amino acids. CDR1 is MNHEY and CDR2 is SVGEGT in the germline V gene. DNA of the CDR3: TGTGCCAGCAGTTACTCGATAGACGGAACTGGCTACACCTTC. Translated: CASSYSIDGTGYTF.

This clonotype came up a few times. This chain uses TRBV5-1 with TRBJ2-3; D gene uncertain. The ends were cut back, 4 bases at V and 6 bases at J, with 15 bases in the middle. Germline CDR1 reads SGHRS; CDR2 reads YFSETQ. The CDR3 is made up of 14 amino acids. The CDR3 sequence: CASSPTSEPDTQYF. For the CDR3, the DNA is TGCGCCAGCAGCCCCACCTCCGAGCCGGATACGCAGTATTTT.

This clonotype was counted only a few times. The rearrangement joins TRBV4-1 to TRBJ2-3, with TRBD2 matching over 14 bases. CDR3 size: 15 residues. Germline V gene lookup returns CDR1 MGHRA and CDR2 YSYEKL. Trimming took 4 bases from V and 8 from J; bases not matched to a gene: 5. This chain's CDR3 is CASSPGLAGDPTQYF. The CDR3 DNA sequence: TGCGCCAGCAGCCCGGGACTAGCGGGGGACCCTACGCAGTATTTT.